This T cell receptor (beta chain) was recovered during a study of memory CD4+ T cells and cytomegalovirus serostatus. The assay was immunoSEQ multiplex PCR, and TCRdb's table has in-frame clones only and misses some. This sample carries about 56,000 clones, 70% to 75% of them seen once, and the ten largest clones take 2.6%. Study-level results: A US-trained random forest predicted CMV serostatus with median AUC around 0.93. Of 150 to 200 reported CMV TCRbeta sequences, around 62 were found in memory CD4+ repertoires.

The germline V gene encodes CDR1 MNHNY and CDR2 SVGAGI (reference sequence). Trimming cost V 5 bases and J 4 bases; bases outside gene matches: 3. This CDR3 region has 14 residues. Single viable CD3+CD4+CD8-CD45RO+ cells were sorted as the memory CD4+ T cells. This clone was detected a few times. The antigen is not known. The sample was memory CD4+ T cells from blood. This TCR was sampled from an adult in good health and CMV-seropositive. The chain carries TRBV6-6 and TRBJ2-1; 9 bases line up with TRBD2. The CDR3 reads CASSRLAEYNEQFF. CDR3 nucleotide sequence: TGTGCCAGCAGTCGACTAGCGGAATACAATGAGCAGTTCTTC.